This T cell receptor (beta chain) is from a study of shared clonotypes between healthy human individuals. Study observations and caveats: Among the subsets, naive ones generally showed larger estimated richness than memory ones. Tissue TCR repertoires likely differ from these blood-only repertoires.

Repertoires were generated with immunoSEQ multiplex PCR, while TCRdb's copy carries only in-frame clones and drops some. Of some 1,600,000 clones in the sample, 95% to 99% were seen once. CDR1 and CDR2 from the germline V gene are SGHVS and FQNEAQ. Deletions cut 6 bases from V and 4 bases from J, with 12 bases between. The CDR3 totals 14 residues. Notes on this clone: What it binds is not known.

Sequenced input: naive CD4+ T cells sorted from blood. This sample's subset: CD45RA+ positively selected. This chain connects TRBV7-8 to TRBJ2-2; perhaps TRBD2 as D (5 bases). This TCR was recovered from a man aged 30 to 45 in good health. The CDR3 region has the DNA TGTGCCAGCAGGGAAAGGAGCGGCACCGGGGAGCTGTTTTTT. This encodes CASRERSGTGELFF.